Sequencing of this TCR beta chain was carried out in a study of cytomegalovirus exposure and HLA in healthy donors. General observations from the study: Reports described diagnosis of cytomegalovirus status by the classifier as highly specific and sensitive. It was 150 to 200 TCR beta chains that were listed as cytomegalovirus-associated.

Concerning this clone: What it binds is not known.

TCRdb's table, derived via immunoSEQ multiplex PCR, lists solely in-frame clones and lacks some. The sample gives fewer than 200,000 clones, 80% to 90% of which show up once; approximately 1.4% is in the top ten. The trim removed 1 base at V and 5 bases at J, leaving 10 bases unmatched. Looked up from germline, CDR1 is SGHVS and CDR2 is FNYEAQ. This CDR3 spans 17 amino acids. The sequencing input was PBMCs. This TCR was recovered from a woman aged 25-40 years in good health and CMV-seronegative. The J gene is TRBJ2-3, the V gene TRBV7-6, with TRBD2 matching 9 bases. The CDR3 sequence is CASSLGTAGGLEDTQYF. In nucleotides, the CDR3 is TGTGCCAGCAGCTTAGGTACGGCGGGGGGGCTTGAAGATACGCAGTATTTT.